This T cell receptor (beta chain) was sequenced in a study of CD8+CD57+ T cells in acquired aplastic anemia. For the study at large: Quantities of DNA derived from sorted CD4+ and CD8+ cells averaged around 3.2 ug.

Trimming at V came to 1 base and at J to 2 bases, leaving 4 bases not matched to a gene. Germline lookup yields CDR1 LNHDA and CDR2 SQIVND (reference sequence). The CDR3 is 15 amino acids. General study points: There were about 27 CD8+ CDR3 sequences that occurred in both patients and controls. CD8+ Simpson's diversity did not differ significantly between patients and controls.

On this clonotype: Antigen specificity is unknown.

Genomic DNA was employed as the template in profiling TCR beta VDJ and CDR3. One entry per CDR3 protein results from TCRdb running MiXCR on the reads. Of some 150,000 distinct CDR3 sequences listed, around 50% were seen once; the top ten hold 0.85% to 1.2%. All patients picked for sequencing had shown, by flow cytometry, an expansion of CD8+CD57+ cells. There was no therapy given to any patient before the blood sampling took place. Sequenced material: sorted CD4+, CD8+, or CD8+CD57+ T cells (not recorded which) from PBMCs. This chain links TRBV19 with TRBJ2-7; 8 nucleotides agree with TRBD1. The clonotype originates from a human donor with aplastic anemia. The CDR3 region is CASSIAGQGTYEQYF. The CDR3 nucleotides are TGTGCCAGTAGTATAGCCGGACAGGGAACCTACGAGCAGTACTTC.